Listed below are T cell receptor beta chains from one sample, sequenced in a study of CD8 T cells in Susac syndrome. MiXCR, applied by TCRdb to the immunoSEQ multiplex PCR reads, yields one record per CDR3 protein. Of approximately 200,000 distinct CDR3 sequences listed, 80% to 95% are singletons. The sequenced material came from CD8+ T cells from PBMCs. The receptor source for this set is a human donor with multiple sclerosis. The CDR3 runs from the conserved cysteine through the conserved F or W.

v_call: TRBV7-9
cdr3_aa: CASSLIPRDSYGYTF

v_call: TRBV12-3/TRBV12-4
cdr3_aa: CASSPGGAYGYTF

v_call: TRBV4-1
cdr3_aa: CASSLRGAAYEQYF

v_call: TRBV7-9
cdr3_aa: CASSLSEEQYF

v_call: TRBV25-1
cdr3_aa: CASSVTGNTGELFF

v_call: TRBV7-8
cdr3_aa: CASSLLWTGEEYGYTF

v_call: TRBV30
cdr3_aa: CAWSPTSGGETQYF

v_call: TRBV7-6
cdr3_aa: CASSLASGESNQPQHF

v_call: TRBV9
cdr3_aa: CASSDGTAFYGYTF

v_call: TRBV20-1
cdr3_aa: CSARIPGGVHEKLFF

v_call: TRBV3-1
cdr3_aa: CASSQARQGPANTGELFF

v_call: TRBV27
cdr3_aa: CASSSGTVGEKLFF

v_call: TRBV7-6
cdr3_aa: CASLGAGQETQYF

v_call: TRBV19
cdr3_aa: CASSPRQGPGDEKLFF

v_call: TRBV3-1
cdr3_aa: CASSPTGVNTGELFF

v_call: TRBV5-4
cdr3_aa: CASSRGDRGYEQYF

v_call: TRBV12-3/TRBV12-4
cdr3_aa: CASGQEASTDTQYF

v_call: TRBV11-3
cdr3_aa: CASSSGVFEQYF

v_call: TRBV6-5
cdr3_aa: CASSYSPGGRDNEQFF

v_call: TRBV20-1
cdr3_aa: CSATSYTEAFF

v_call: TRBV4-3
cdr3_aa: CASSVAVLNEQFF

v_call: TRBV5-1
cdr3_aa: CASSLEGDNEQFF

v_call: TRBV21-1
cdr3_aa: CASSKVGFLAEQFF

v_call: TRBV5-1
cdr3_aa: CASSFNPPSRRARTDTQYF

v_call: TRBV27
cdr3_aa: CASSLVGPGGYNEQFF

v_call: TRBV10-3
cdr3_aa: CAISEGTGTEAFF

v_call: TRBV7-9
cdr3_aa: CASSFPNMYEQYF

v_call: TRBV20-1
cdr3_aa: CSATPNSYEQYF

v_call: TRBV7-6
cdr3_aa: CASSPLAVPPYEQYF

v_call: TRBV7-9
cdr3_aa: CASSQTGDYGYTF

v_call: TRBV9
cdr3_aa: CASSNPVGYTF

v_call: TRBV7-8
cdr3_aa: CASSLAWTGGSGANVLTF

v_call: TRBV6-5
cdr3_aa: CASSYPWTGGNLSYEQYF

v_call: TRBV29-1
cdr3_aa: CSVGQDSGGGYTF

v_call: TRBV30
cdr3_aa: CAWSVRSLRQGDGELFF

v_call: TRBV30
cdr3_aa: CAWSVQGAGEQYF

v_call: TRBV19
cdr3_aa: CASSIDDGQETQYF

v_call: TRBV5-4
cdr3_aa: CASSSSLGPTNTGELFF

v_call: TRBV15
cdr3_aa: CATSMDLGGNQPQHF

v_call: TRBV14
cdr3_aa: CASSHGGKVNYEQYF

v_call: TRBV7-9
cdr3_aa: CASSRRHLTRVDTQYF